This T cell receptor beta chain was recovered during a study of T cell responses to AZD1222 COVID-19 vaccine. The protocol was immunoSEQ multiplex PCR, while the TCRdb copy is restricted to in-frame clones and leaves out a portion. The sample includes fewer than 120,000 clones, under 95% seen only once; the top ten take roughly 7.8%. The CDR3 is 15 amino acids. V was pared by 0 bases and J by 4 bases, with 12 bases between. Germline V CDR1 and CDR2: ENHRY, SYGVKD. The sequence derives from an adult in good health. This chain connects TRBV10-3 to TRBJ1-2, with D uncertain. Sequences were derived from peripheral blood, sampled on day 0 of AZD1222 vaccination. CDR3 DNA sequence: TGTGCCATCAGTGAGTCTTTTCCAGGACGCTATGGCTACACCTTC. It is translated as CAISESFPGRYGYTF.